Below, 18 T cell receptor beta chains from the same sample are listed, as sequenced in a study of molecular identifiers for immune sequencing clone quantification. TCRdb fed the PCR reads into MiXCR, producing one record per CDR3 protein. The sample has about 640,000 distinct CDR3 sequences, just under 20% seen once. Sequencing input: naive CD8+ T cells from blood, with Jurkat cell RNA spiked in. The subset is: FACS-sorted CD8+CD4-CCR7+CD45RA+ naive T cells. All receptors derive from a human donor in good health. Some libraries in this study had Jurkat cell RNA spiked in.

This clonotype was seen ten or more times. The J gene is TRBJ2-3, the V gene TRBV19, with 10 bases lining up with TRBD2. The CDR3 totals 16 residues. CDR1 is LNHDA, CDR2 SQIVND, per germline (reference sequence). V gave up 3 bases and J gave up 2 bases; unmatched junction bases: 5. CDR3 nucleotides: TGTGCCAGTAGTATGGGACTAGCGAGCTCCACAGATACGCAGTATTTT. This translates into CASSMGLASSTDTQYF. The entire variable domain, with the rest obtained from reference TRBV19 and TRBJ2-3, is as follows: DGGITQSPKYLFRKEGQNVTLSCEQNLNHDAMYWYRQDPGQGLRLIYYSQIVNDFQKGDIAEGYSVSREKKESFPLTVTSAQKNPTAFYLCASSMGLASSTDTQYFGPGTRLTVL.

This clonotype has ten or more counts. The chain uses TRBV5-1 and TRBJ2-7; 9 bases agree with TRBD1. CDR1 and CDR2 (germline): SGHRS, YFSETQ. The V gene end was trimmed by 0 bases and the J gene end by 6 bases; junction bases not matched to a gene: 7. This CDR3 is built from 15 residues. In DNA form, the CDR3 reads TGCGCCAGCAGCTTGGAACCGGGACAGGGAGGCGAGCAGTACTTC. This translates into CASSLEPGQGGEQYF.

Ten or more counts support this clonotype. The chain recombines TRBV6-1 with TRBJ1-5, with D perhaps matching TRBD1 (5 bases). Trimming shortened V by 6 bases and J by 1 base, and 10 bases separated the two germline ends. The CDR3 contains 14 residues. Germline values: CDR1 MNHNS, CDR2 SASEGT. For the CDR3, the DNA is TGTGCCAGCAGCGCGTGGGACAGCAATCAGCCCCAGCATTTT. Residues: CASSAWDSNQPQHF.

The sample holds many counts of this clonotype. The rearrangement links TRBV7-6 to TRBJ1-6, with D perhaps matching TRBD1 (5 bases). The CDR3 is 16 residues long. V was pared by 5 bases and J by 7 bases, with 18 bases between. Germline loops: CDR1 SGHVS, CDR2 FNYEAQ. Here the CDR3 DNA reads TGTGCCAGCAGCCGCAACCGGGACTATGAGAATTCACCCCTCCACTTT. Amino acids: CASSRNRDYENSPLHF.

Turning to this clonotype: Since a much larger clone is just one base distant, this may be a read error. V is TRBV27 and J is TRBJ2-7; D tentatively fits TRBD1 or TRBD2 (7 bases each). The CDR3 spans 15 residues. Germline-derived CDR1 and CDR2 are MNHEY and SMNVEV (reference sequence). Written as DNA, the CDR3 is TGTGCCAGCAGCCTACAGGGAGGGGGCTCCTACGAGCAGTGCTTC. This encodes CASSLQGGGSYEQCF.

This chain uses TRBV4-2 with TRBJ2-3; TRBD1 matches 8 bases. The CDR3 runs to 15 residues. The V gene's germline CDR1 is LGHNA and CDR2 YNFKEQ. V lost 0 bases, J lost 7 bases, and 6 bases stayed unmatched. The CDR3 coding sequence is TGTGCCAGCAGCCAAGATGTTCGACAGGGGAATACGCAGTATTTT. Translating it yields CASSQDVRQGNTQYF.

The chain couples TRBV19 to TRBJ2-3; 8 positions agree with TRBD1. V dropped 5 bases and J dropped 5; count of bases not matched to a gene: 3. CDR3 size: 13 residues. The germline gives CDR1 LNHDA, CDR2 SQIVND (reference sequence). DNA for the CDR3: TGTGCCAGTAGTCCCGACAGGGGAGATACGCAGTATTTT. Its protein is CASSPDRGDTQYF.

The table lists this clonotype with many counts. This chain links TRBV5-6 with TRBJ2-7; D perhaps matches TRBD2 (6 bases). Trimming removed 4 bases at V and 2 bases at J, with 22 bases between. Germline lookup yields CDR1 SGHDT and CDR2 YYEEEE. The CDR3 contains 17 residues. CDR3 in amino acids: CASSPAASGDHPYEQYF. The CDR3 DNA reads as TGTGCCAGCAGCCCTGCTGCGTCGGGGGATCATCCCTACGAGCAGTACTTC.

A word on this clonotype: An end of the junction does not agree with germline; a read error may underlie this. The chain has TRBV6-4 and TRBJ2-5, with 8 bases aligning to TRBD1. Germline loops: CDR1 MRHNA, CDR2 SNTAGT. There are 14 residues in the CDR3. CDR3 bases: TGTGCCAGCGGGGACAGGAACTACCAAGAGACCCAGTGCTTC. Amino acids: CASGDRNYQETQCF.

About this clonotype itself: The junction departs from germline at one end; a sequencing error may be responsible. The chain employs TRBV29-1 and TRBJ2-7; 11 bases line up with TRBD2. The length of the CDR3 is 15 residues. CDR1 is SQVTM and CDR2 is ANQGSEA in the germline V gene. CDR3 loop: CSAESLAGGFYEQYF. The CDR3 region has the DNA TGCAGCGCTGAAAGTCTAGCGGGAGGATTCTACGAGCAGTACTTC.

This clonotype was recorded at least ten times. The V call is TRBV3-1, the J call TRBJ2-2; D gene ambiguous. This CDR3 has 12 amino acids. V shed 2 bases and J shed 6 bases, with 4 bases lying between them. Germline V CDR1 and CDR2: LGHDT, YNNKEL (reference sequence). Written as DNA, the CDR3 is TGTGCCAGCAGCCAAACGGCCGGGGAGCTGTTTTTT. The encoded protein is CASSQTAGELFF.

This clonotype was observed many times. The genes are TRBV20-1 and TRBJ2-7; 7 bases map to TRBD2. The CDR3 has 16 amino acids. V gave up 7 bases and J gave up 0 bases; unmatched junction bases: 15. Looked up from germline, CDR1 is DFQATT and CDR2 is SNEGSKA (reference sequence). Here the CDR3 reads CSGKRWEGRPSYEQYF. The DNA for the CDR3 is TGCAGTGGAAAAAGGTGGGAGGGGCGTCCCTCCTACGAGCAGTACTTC.

Details on this clonotype: Since a much larger clone is just one base distant, this may be a read error. The chain is built from TRBV29-1 and TRBJ2-7; D call uncertain. The CDR3 runs 13 residues. Germline V lookup: CDR1 SQVTM, CDR2 ANQGSEA. The CDR3, as DNA: TGCGGCGTTGTTCTCGGCGGTCCCTACGAGCAGTACTTC. Translated: CGVVLGGPYEQYF.

In this sample, this clonotype turned up many times. The chain links TRBV19 to TRBJ2-7, with 8 bases identical to TRBD1. The CDR3 contains 15 residues. With V trimmed by 3 bases and J by 3 bases, 7 bases remained unmatched. Germline V gives CDR1 LNHDA, CDR2 SQIVND (reference sequence). This chain's CDR3 is CASSIGTGDSYEQYF. The CDR3, as DNA: TGTGCCAGTAGTATCGGGACAGGAGATAGCTACGAGCAGTACTTC.

This clonotype was seen many times. The V and J genes are TRBV4-3 and TRBJ1-1; perhaps TRBD1 as D (5 bases). The CDR3 has 18 residues. V was shortened by 0 bases and J by 0 bases, with 17 bases between the two germline ends. Germline CDR1 is LGHNA and CDR2 is YSLEER. The CDR3 loop is CASSQEWSGPGLNTEAFF. CDR3 nucleotide sequence: TGCGCCAGCAGCCAAGAGTGGTCAGGTCCGGGGCTGAACACTGAAGCTTTCTTT.

This clonotype occurred many times. The chain carries TRBV4-1 and TRBJ2-1; D could derive from TRBD1 or TRBD2 (5 bases each). Germline V lookup: CDR1 MGHRA, CDR2 YSYEKL. V was cut by 1 base and J by 14 bases, with 12 bases left in between. This CDR3 comprises 12 residues. CDR3 protein: CASSQAGTTKFF. Written as DNA, the CDR3 is TGCGCCAGCAGCCAAGCGGGGACCACCAAGTTCTTC.

This clonotype has a count of ten or more. The J gene is TRBJ2-2, the V gene TRBV14; 8 bases fit TRBD2. This CDR3 is built from 17 residues. In germline, CDR1 is SGHDN, CDR2 FVKESK. V was clipped by 4 bases and J by 1 base; unmatched bases: 8. The CDR3 DNA reads as TGTGCCAGCAGCCCCCGTGATAGCGGGATGAACACCGGGGAGCTGTTTTTT. Protein product: CASSPRDSGMNTGELFF.

In this sample, this clonotype turned up many times. The chain couples TRBV12-3 or TRBV12-4 to TRBJ2-5; no reliable D call. Trimming removed 3 bases from V and 0 bases from J, with 8 bases in between. The CDR3 consists of 14 residues. The CDR3 spells CASSLGFYQETQYF. Here the CDR3 DNA reads TGTGCCAGCAGTTTGGGGTTTTACCAAGAGACCCAGTACTTC.